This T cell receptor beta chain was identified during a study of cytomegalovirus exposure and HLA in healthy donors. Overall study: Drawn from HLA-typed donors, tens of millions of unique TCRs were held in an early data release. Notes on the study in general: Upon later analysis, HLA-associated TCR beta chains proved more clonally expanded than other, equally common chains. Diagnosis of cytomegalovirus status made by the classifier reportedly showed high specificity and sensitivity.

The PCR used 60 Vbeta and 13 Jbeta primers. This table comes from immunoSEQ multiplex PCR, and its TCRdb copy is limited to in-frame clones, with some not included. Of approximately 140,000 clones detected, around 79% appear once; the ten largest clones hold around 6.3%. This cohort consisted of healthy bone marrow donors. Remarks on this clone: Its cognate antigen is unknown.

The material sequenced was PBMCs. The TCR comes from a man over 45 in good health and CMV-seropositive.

CDR3 nucleotide sequence: TGCGCCAGCAGCCGCCAGGAGGGCCAAAACATTCAGTACTTC. Translated, it gives CASSRQEGQNIQYF. The chain carries TRBV4-1 and TRBJ2-4, with D tentatively TRBD2 (6 bases). This CDR3 is built from 14 residues. Germline CDR1 is MGHRA and CDR2 is YSYEKL. Trimming cost V 4 bases and J 5 bases, with 12 bases left between them.